The 32 T cell receptor beta chains reported below all come from one sample, sequenced in a study of T cells after yellow fever vaccination (dated by TCRdb to the late 2010s). Receptor libraries were prepared by 5' RACE. TCRdb shows the sequencer as Illumina HiSeq 2500. TCRdb cleaned the public reads at Q25 with fastp, built clones with MiXCR and kept in-frame beta chains. All rows with the same CDR3 protein become a single entry with the most common DNA and genes. For this sample there are roughly 170,000 distinct CDR3 sequences; 6.2% appear just once. Roughly 3% of the sample lies in the top ten. Per the publication, the treatment or condition label means: live attenuated yellow fever vaccine strain. The sample was CD4+ T cells sorted from PBMCs, taken on the day of the first yellow fever vaccination. These TCRs come from a young man who received the YFV17D yellow fever vaccine.

This clonotype was recorded many times. The chain uses TRBV7-3 and TRBJ2-2; a possible D gene is TRBD2 (5 bases). Germline CDR1 is SGHTA and CDR2 is FQGTGA. The CDR3 is made up of 15 amino acids. The ends were cut back, 2 bases at V and 7 bases at J, with 14 bases in the middle. CDR3 region: CASSLLVAGGGELFF. Here the CDR3 DNA reads TGTGCCAGCAGCTTACTAGTCGCGGGTGGCGGGGAGCTGTTTTTT. Filled out from reference TRBV7-3 and TRBJ2-2, the complete variable domain reads GAGVSQTPSNKVTEKGKYVELRCDPISGHTALYWYRQSLGQGPEFLIYFQGTGAADDSGLPNDRFFAVRPEGSVSTLKIQRTERGDSAVYLCASSLLVAGGGELFFGEGSRLTVL.

The chain employs TRBV20-1 and TRBJ2-5; TRBD1 matches 7 bases. Germline V gives CDR1 DFQATT, CDR2 SNEGSKA (reference sequence). The trim removed 6 bases at V and 9 bases at J, leaving 10 bases unmatched. The CDR3 is 12 residues long. The CDR3 region has the DNA TGCAGTGCCCACAGGGGATGGGGAGCCCAGTACTTC. It is translated as CSAHRGWGAQYF.

This clonotype was picked up a small number of times. The chain combines TRBV6-2 or TRBV6-3 with TRBJ1-3; no clear D gene. V lost 7 bases to trimming and J lost 0 bases, with 13 bases between them. The CDR3 is made up of 15 amino acids. Germline V lookup: CDR1 MNHEY, CDR2 SVGEGT. CDR3 region: CASTRPRGSGNTIYF. CDR3 in DNA: TGTGCCAGCACCCGTCCCCGCGGCTCTGGAAACACCATATATTTT.

V is TRBV14 and J is TRBJ2-7, with D maybe TRBD1 (6 bases). The CDR3 contains 20 residues. The V and J ends lost 2 bases and 0 bases respectively, with 26 bases between them. CDR1 SGHDN and CDR2 FVKESK come from the germline V gene. CDR3 nucleotide sequence: TGTGCCAGCAGCCAAACCAGGGGCCTTGGATCCCTAGTCAGCTCCTACGAGCAGTACGTC. Translating it yields CASSQTRGLGSLVSSYEQYV.

The table lists this clonotype with a few counts. The chain is built from TRBV2 and TRBJ2-2; D is uncertain. V was shortened by 1 base and J by 6 bases, with 9 bases between the two germline ends. The CDR3 runs 14 residues. Per germline, CDR1 SNHLY and CDR2 FYNNEI. The CDR3: CASSEDGAAGELFF. CDR3 DNA sequence: TGTGCCAGCAGTGAAGATGGCGCTGCCGGGGAGCTGTTTTTT.

This clonotype showed up just a few times. This sequence joins TRBV18 and TRBJ1-1; a possible D gene is TRBD1 (5 bases). Germline V gives CDR1 KGHSH, CDR2 LQKENI. The CDR3 runs 14 residues. V lost 1 base and J 1 base, leaving 7 bases between the germline ends. CDR3 in amino acids: CASSPLRENTEAFF. DNA of the CDR3: TGTGCCAGCTCACCACTCAGGGAGAACACTGAAGCTTTCTTT.

This clonotype was seen a handful of times. For the CDR3, the DNA is TGTGCCAGCCAATCCCCCACTAGCGGGGGAATGGGTGAGCAGTTCTTC. This translates into CASQSPTSGGMGEQFF. The chain uses TRBV6-1 and TRBJ2-1; TRBD2 agrees at 11 bases. V dropped 8 bases and J dropped 9; count of bases not matched to a gene: 15. Germline V gene sequence: CDR1 MNHNS, CDR2 SASEGT. The CDR3 consists of 16 residues.

This chain connects TRBV3-1 to TRBJ2-5; TRBD2 matches at 8 bases. The CDR3 runs to 15 residues. The germline V gene has CDR1 LGHDT and CDR2 YNNKEL (reference sequence). Germline trimming cut 4 bases from V and 9 bases from J; bases unmatched to any gene: 13. CDR3 sequence (DNA): TGTGCCAGCAGCCCAAGCGGGGGCAACAGGGAGGCCCAGTACTTC. It is translated as CASSPSGGNREAQYF.

This clonotype was seen ten or more times. The chain is built from TRBV30 and TRBJ1-6; no clear D gene. This CDR3 comprises 13 residues. Between the trimmed V and J ends, which lost 2 bases and 10 bases, there was a span of 12 bases. Germline loops: CDR1 GTSNPN, CDR2 SVGIG (reference sequence). CDR3 residues: CAWSTRERSPLHF. CDR3 DNA sequence: TGTGCCTGGAGTACAAGGGAGCGATCACCCCTCCACTTT.

This clonotype was counted ten times or more. The chain has TRBV12-3 or TRBV12-4 and TRBJ2-1; 8 positions agree with TRBD2. Losses at the gene ends were 6 bases for V and 2 bases for J; bases not matched to a gene: 6. This CDR3 region has 15 residues. Written as DNA, the CDR3 is TGTGCCAGCAGAAGTAGCGGGGCAACCTACAATGAGCAGTTCTTC. Its protein product is CASRSSGATYNEQFF.

On this clonotype itself: Germline and junction disagree at one end, which may indicate a read error. The chain combines TRBV25-1 with TRBJ1-2; the D gene is possibly TRBD1 (5 bases). The CDR3 spans 12 residues. Germline-derived CDR1 and CDR2 are MGHDK and SYGVNS. The chain's CDR3 is CASSNHQGPISF. Written as DNA, the CDR3 is TGTGCCAGCAGTAACCACCAGGGCCCCATTTCCTTC.

This CDR3 reads CASGARGTNADTQYF. CDR3 sequence (DNA): TGTGCTAGTGGTGCAAGAGGGACAAACGCAGATACGCAGTATTTT. V and J are TRBV12-5 and TRBJ2-3, with D possibly TRBD1 on 6 matching bases. V lost 5 bases, J lost 4 bases, and 16 bases lay in between. CDR3 length: 15 amino acids. Per germline, CDR1 LGHNT and CDR2 FRNRAP.

This clonotype was counted at least ten times. The chain employs TRBV5-1 and TRBJ2-7; 8 bases map to TRBD1. Looked up from germline, CDR1 is SGHRS and CDR2 is YFSETQ. J was trimmed by 9 bases and V by 4 bases; bases with no gene match: 12. This CDR3 is 14 amino acids long. The CDR3 here is CASSPGTGGLWQYV. In nucleotides, the CDR3 is TGCGCCAGCAGCCCCGGGACAGGTGGTTTATGGCAGTACGTC.

This sequence joins TRBV5-4 and TRBJ1-2; no definite D call. There are 14 residues in the CDR3. The V end lost 4 bases, the J end lost 4 bases, and 14 bases lay between the germline ends. Germline V gene data show CDR1 as SGHNT and CDR2 as YYREEE (reference sequence). The CDR3 DNA follows: TGTGCCAGCAGCAGACCCCGGGAACGCTATGGCTACACCTTC. Encoded protein: CASSRPRERYGYTF.

This clonotype has a count of ten or more. This chain links TRBV12-3 or TRBV12-4 with TRBJ2-7; the D is unclear. V was shortened by 4 bases and J by 3 bases, with 4 bases between the two germline ends. The CDR3 length is 11 residues. The CDR3 here is CASSSNYEQYF. In nucleotides, the CDR3 is TGTGCCAGCAGTTCAAACTACGAGCAGTACTTC.

Many counts were recorded for this clonotype. The rearrangement links TRBV20-1 to TRBJ2-3; 15 bases line up with TRBD2. Germline assignment: CDR1 DFQATT and CDR2 SNEGSKA (reference sequence). V trimming: 5 bases; J trimming: 4 bases; junction bases outside the gene matches: 7. The CDR3 consists of 16 residues. The CDR3 coding sequence is TGCAGTGCTGGACTAGCGGGGGGGCCGTTTGCAGATACGCAGTATTTT. It specifies CSAGLAGGPFADTQYF.

In its sample, this clonotype was seen many times. J is TRBJ2-1 and V is TRBV12-3 or TRBV12-4; no firm D call. V lost 5 bases, J lost 7 bases, and 12 bases lay in between. This CDR3 contains 13 residues. CDR3 coding DNA: TGTGCCAGCAGTCCTCCCGGGCCTAATGAGCAGTTCTTC. Protein sequence: CASSPPGPNEQFF.

This clonotype occurred many times. The chain uses TRBV20-1 and TRBJ2-5, with D possibly matching TRBD1 (6 bases). This CDR3 is 16 amino acids long. CDR1 DFQATT and CDR2 SNEGSKA come from the germline V gene (reference sequence). Trimming pared 2 bases from V and 1 base from J, leaving 17 bases between. CDR3: CSARRFGDTVQETQYF. CDR3 nucleotide sequence: TGCAGTGCTAGACGTTTTGGGGACACAGTCCAAGAGACCCAGTACTTC.

This clonotype has ten or more counts. This chain links TRBV5-1 with TRBJ2-5; maybe TRBD2 (6 bases). V was pared by 4 bases and J by 0 bases, with 7 bases between. The CDR3 runs to 13 residues. The germline V gene has CDR1 SGHRS and CDR2 YFSETQ. The CDR3 sequence is CASSAGYQETQYF. CDR3 coding DNA: TGCGCCAGCAGCGCGGGGTACCAAGAGACCCAGTACTTC.

Many counts were recorded for this clonotype. The rearrangement uses TRBV20-1 and TRBJ2-1; tentatively, D is TRBD2 (5 bases). The germline gives CDR1 DFQATT, CDR2 SNEGSKA (reference sequence). This CDR3 is 15 amino acids long. V shed 3 bases and J shed 2 bases, with 14 bases lying between them. This CDR3 reads CSARRVGFPYNEQFF. DNA of the CDR3: TGCAGTGCTAGGAGGGTCGGGTTCCCCTACAATGAGCAGTTCTTC.

A few counts support this clonotype. J is TRBJ2-1 and V is TRBV7-9, with a tentative D call TRBD2 (7 bases). V lost 11 bases and J 10 bases, leaving 27 bases between the germline ends. Germline-derived CDR1 and CDR2 are SEHNR and FQNEAQ (reference sequence). The CDR3 is 15 residues long. The CDR3 protein is CASLRRGGAGNEQFF. CDR3 DNA sequence: TGTGCCTCTCTCCGTCGAGGGGGGGCGGGGAACGAGCAGTTCTTC.

Turning to this clonotype: At one boundary the junction diverges from the germline segment, which might be a read error. The rearrangement links TRBV11-2 to TRBJ1-2; D not certain. The germline CDR1 and CDR2 sequences are SGHAT and FQNNGV. The CDR3 totals 16 residues. CDR3 DNA sequence: TGCGCCAGCAGCTTAGAGGGCCAATTATCTAACTATGGCTACACCTTC. The encoded protein is CASSLEGQLSNYGYTF.

This clonotype showed up many times. CDR3 DNA sequence: TGTGCCAGCAGTTTATTTAATTCACCCCTCCACTTT. Translating gives CASSLFNSPLHF. V and J are TRBV12-3 or TRBV12-4 and TRBJ1-6; D remains unclear. V was trimmed by 2 bases and J by 6 bases, leaving 2 bases between them. The CDR3 sequence is 12 residues long.

The chain links TRBV7-2 to TRBJ2-1; 9 bases fit TRBD2. CDR1 is SGHTA, CDR2 FQGNSA, per germline. After removal of 0 bases from V and 9 bases from J, the junction contained 9 bases not matched to a gene. The CDR3 sequence is 16 residues long. The CDR3 bases are TGTGCCAGCAGCTTAGCGCTGGGGACTAGCCGTGGTGAGCAGTTCTTC. This codes for CASSLALGTSRGEQFF.

The chain joins TRBV7-9 to TRBJ1-6; 7 bases agree with TRBD1. The V gene end was trimmed by 4 bases and the J gene end by 4 bases; junction bases not matched to a gene: 7. The CDR3 spans 16 residues. Germline V lookup: CDR1 SEHNR, CDR2 FQNEAQ (reference sequence). The CDR3 DNA reads as TGTGCCAGCAGCTCGAGCGGGACAGCATATAATTCACCCCTCCACTTT. This gives the protein CASSSSGTAYNSPLHF.

This clonotype was observed many times. V and J are TRBV7-2 and TRBJ2-1, with 11 nucleotides matching TRBD2. This CDR3 spans 16 amino acids. The ends lost 5 bases at V and 3 bases at J; junction bases unmatched: 6. Germline CDR1 reads SGHTA; CDR2 reads FQGNSA. CDR3 loop: CASSTASGGHYNEQFF. CDR3 in DNA: TGTGCCAGCAGCACAGCTAGCGGGGGGCACTACAATGAGCAGTTCTTC. The entire variable domain, with the rest obtained from reference TRBV7-2 and TRBJ2-1, is as follows: GAGVSQSPSNKVTEKGKDVELRCDPISGHTALYWYRQSLGQGLEFLIYFQGNSAPDKSGLPSDRFSAERTGGSVSTLTIQRTQQEDSAVYLCASSTASGGHYNEQFFGPGTRLTVL.

V is TRBV6-1 and J is TRBJ1-5; 8 nucleotides align to TRBD1. The CDR3 covers 15 residues. In germline, CDR1 is MNHNS, CDR2 SASEGT. V lost 8 bases to trimming and J lost 4 bases; unmatched junction nucleotides: 10. CDR3 amino acids: CASVLRTGLNQPQHF. The CDR3 DNA reads as TGTGCCAGCGTATTGAGGACAGGGTTGAATCAGCCCCAGCATTTT.

In its sample, this clonotype was seen a few times. The chain has TRBV3-1 and TRBJ2-5, with D unclear. V was pared by 0 bases and J by 4 bases, with 3 bases between. The CDR3 has 12 residues. Germline loops: CDR1 LGHDT, CDR2 YNNKEL (reference sequence). The CDR3 region has the DNA TGTGCCAGCAGCCAAGAGAGAGAGACCCAGTACTTC. It encodes CASSQERETQYF.

This clonotype occurred many times. The rearrangement uses TRBV6-6 and TRBJ1-5; no definite D call. The V end lost 4 bases, the J end lost 7 bases, and 5 bases lay between the germline ends. Germline CDR1 reads MNHNY; CDR2 reads SVGAGI (reference sequence). The CDR3 is made up of 11 amino acids. The CDR3 nucleotides read TGTGCCAGCAGTTCAGAACAGCCCCAGCATTTT. As protein: CASSSEQPQHF.

Ten or more counts support this clonotype. V is TRBV5-6 and J is TRBJ2-1; D remains unclear. This CDR3 comprises 14 residues. Germline loops: CDR1 SGHDT, CDR2 YYEEEE. The V and J ends lost 4 bases and 3 bases respectively, with 11 bases between them. The CDR3 protein is CASSPLGSYNEQFF. Here the CDR3 DNA reads TGTGCCAGCAGCCCCTTAGGTAGCTACAATGAGCAGTTCTTC.

CDR3 DNA sequence: TGTGCCAGCACCATTGCGGGACTTCCCTATGGCTACACCTTC. Translating gives CASTIAGLPYGYTF. V gene TRBV12-3 or TRBV12-4 combines with J gene TRBJ1-2, with TRBD1 as a possible D gene (5 bases). This CDR3 has 14 amino acids. V lost 7 bases to trimming and J lost 4 bases, with 16 bases between them.

J is TRBJ1-4 and V is TRBV3-1; 8 bases match TRBD1. Germline V gene lookup returns CDR1 LGHDT and CDR2 YNNKEL (reference sequence). CDR3 size: 14 residues. Trimming removed 6 bases from V and 7 bases from J; junction bases left unmatched: 7. This chain's CDR3 is CASSDRTGREKLFF. Here the CDR3 DNA reads TGTGCCAGCAGTGACAGGACAGGGCGTGAAAAACTGTTTTTT.